This TCR beta chain was captured in a study of T cell responses to AZD1222 COVID-19 vaccine. V dropped 0 bases and J dropped 0 bases, with 12 bases sitting between them. CDR1 is WNHNN, CDR2 SYGVQD, per germline (reference sequence). The CDR3 loop spans 16 amino acids. Findings and caveats of the study: Reportedly, nearly half the spike-specific TCRs target unmutated variant regions. Most donors were white British, females outnumbered males, and clonal diversity was possibly underestimated. Mapped onto spike, vaccine-associated CD4 TCRs spanned it and were dominant at 160-218 and 743-854.

TCRdb keeps only in-frame clones here, not all; method: immunoSEQ multiplex PCR. The sample records 57,000 or so clones, more than 80% being singletons. A note on this clone: Its matching antigen is unknown.

Sample: peripheral blood, taken on day 0 of MenACWY control vaccination. V is TRBV10-1 and J is TRBJ2-7; D could derive from TRBD1 or TRBD2 (5 bases each). The sequence was obtained from an adult in good health. Here the CDR3 reads CASSESVGRHSYEQYF. CDR3 bases: TGCGCCAGCAGTGAGTCGGTGGGACGGCACTCCTACGAGCAGTACTTC.